One and the same sample provided the 20 T cell receptor beta chains below, sequenced in a study of a mutant IDH1 vaccine in newly diagnosed glioma. Their cognate antigens are unknown. Clones were sequenced by immunoSEQ multiplex PCR, and TCRdb holds only the in-frame ones, with some missing. The sample comprises roughly 43,000 clones, roughly 84% of which are singletons, and around 2.5% rests with the top ten. Time point denoted: week 23, last vaccination. Doses comprised 300 ug of mutant IDH1 20-mer peptide each, plus topical imiquimod. The sample consisted of PBMCs, taken from a glioma patient whose treatment included an IDH1 peptide vaccine. These TCRs come from a woman between 18 and 29 years old with glioma. Some clones in this sample may be carry-over from other donors' samples.

The genes are TRBV29-1 and TRBJ2-1, with unresolved D. Trimming took 3 bases from V and 6 from J, leaving 12 bases between them. The CDR3 is made up of 13 amino acids. Germline assignment: CDR1 SQVTM and CDR2 ANQGSEA. The CDR3 nucleotides are TGCAGCGTTGAGGGCGGCAAATCCAATGAGCAGTTCTTC. Translating it yields CSVEGGKSNEQFF.

This chain joins TRBV5-5 and TRBJ1-1, with D uncertain. The germline V and J ends were trimmed by 0 bases and 2 bases, with 11 bases remaining between them. Looked up from germline, CDR1 is SGHKS and CDR2 is YYEKEE (reference sequence). The CDR3 loop spans 15 amino acids. This CDR3 is CASSLAGSDNTEAFF. Here the CDR3 DNA reads TGTGCCAGCAGCTTGGCCGGGTCGGATAACACTGAAGCTTTCTTT.

The CDR3 sequence is CASSPYIVAGGLYNEQFF. The DNA for the CDR3 is TGTGCCAGCAGCCCTTACATCGTAGCGGGGGGGCTCTACAATGAGCAGTTCTTC. The chain has TRBV13 and TRBJ2-1, with TRBD2 matching 11 bases. Germline V gene data show CDR1 as PRHDT and CDR2 as FYEKMQ (reference sequence). This CDR3 region has 18 residues. V was clipped by 5 bases and J by 3 bases; unmatched bases: 12.

With respect to this clone: Other DNA variants within this sample encode the same CDR3. The chain recombines TRBV9 with TRBJ1-1; D remains ambiguous. Germline values: CDR1 SGDLS, CDR2 YYNGEE. With 0 bases removed from V and 4 bases from J, the gap between germline ends came to 7 bases. This CDR3 comprises 13 residues. The CDR3 nucleotides read TGTGCCAGCAGCGTAGGTGGATCCACTGAAGCTTTCTTT. Its translation: CASSVGGSTEAFF.

This clone was seen a few times. V usage is TRBV7-9 and J usage is TRBJ1-1; D is unclear. Germline V CDR1 and CDR2: SEHNR, FQNEAQ (reference sequence). This CDR3 has 11 amino acids. V was clipped by 4 bases and J by 11 bases, with 11 bases between them. The CDR3 sequence is CASSSSGSAFF. The CDR3 nucleotides read TGTGCCAGCAGCTCGTCCGGGAGCGCTTTCTTT.

This rearrangement joins TRBV11-2 to TRBJ2-7; D is tentatively TRBD1 or TRBD2 (5 bases each). The CDR3 runs to 14 residues. Looked up from germline, CDR1 is SGHAT and CDR2 is FQNNGV. The V end lost 3 bases, the J end lost 6 bases, and 15 bases lay between the germline ends. The CDR3 sequence is CASSFLGRAGEQYF. DNA for the CDR3: TGTGCCAGCAGCTTCTTGGGCAGGGCGGGCGAGCAGTACTTC.

On this clone: One end of the junction does not line up with germline, which may come from a read error. The chain joins TRBV4-2 to TRBJ2-7; 11 bases fit TRBD2. The CDR3 consists of 16 residues. Germline values: CDR1 LGHNA, CDR2 YNFKEQ. The CDR3 region is CASSQTGTSGSHEQYF. For the CDR3, the DNA is TGTGCCAGCAGCCAGACCGGGACTAGCGGCTCCCACGAGCAGTACTTC.

This sequence joins TRBV7-2 and TRBJ2-3; the D is unclear. Trimming pared 6 bases from V and 6 bases from J, leaving 7 bases between. The CDR3 totals 11 residues. Per germline, CDR1 SGHTA and CDR2 FQGNSA. CDR3 nucleotides: TGTGCCAGCAGACGGGCGGATACGCAGTATTTT. Amino acids: CASRRADTQYF.

This clone was seen once. This chain uses TRBV7-2 with TRBJ2-7; D may be TRBD1 (5 bases). The CDR3 has 15 amino acids. Germline CDR1 is SGHTA and CDR2 is FQGNSA. The V and J ends lost 5 bases and 5 bases respectively, with 19 bases between them. CDR3 DNA: TGTGCCAGCAGCCCGGCGAGGCAGGGCAGGGACGAGCAGTACTTC. Residues: CASSPARQGRDEQYF.

V is TRBV5-1 and J is TRBJ2-7; either TRBD1 or TRBD2 may fit D (5 bases each). The CDR3 length is 15 residues. Germline loops: CDR1 SGHRS, CDR2 YFSETQ. Trimming stripped 4 bases from V and 2 bases from J, with 16 bases between. CDR3 coding DNA: TGCGCCAGCAGCCCACCGGGACGAGACCCCTACGAGCAGTACTTC. Amino acid sequence: CASSPPGRDPYEQYF. Variable domain in full (rest from reference TRBV5-1 and TRBJ2-7): KAGVTQTPRYLIKTRGQQVTLSCSPISGHRSVSWYQQTPGQGLQFLFEYFSETQRNKGNFPGRFSGRQFSNSRSEMNVSTLELGDSALYLCASSPPGRDPYEQYFGPGTRLTVT.

The chain combines TRBV29-1 with TRBJ1-2, with D tentatively TRBD1 (5 bases). The CDR3 runs to 14 residues. The germline gives CDR1 SQVTM, CDR2 ANQGSEA. V was cut by 4 bases and J by 4 bases, with 16 bases left in between. CDR3 DNA: TGCAGCGTTGTATTACAGGAGCACTTCTATGGCTACACCTTC. Amino acid sequence: CSVVLQEHFYGYTF.

The chain uses TRBV9 and TRBJ2-1; possibly TRBD2 for D (5 bases). V shed 3 bases and J shed 11 bases, with 12 bases lying between them. Germline lookup yields CDR1 SGDLS and CDR2 YYNGEE. The CDR3 runs to 12 residues. CDR3: CASSERAEQQFF. The CDR3 nucleotides read TGTGCCAGCAGCGAAAGAGCGGAGCAGCAGTTCTTC.

V and J are TRBV11-3 and TRBJ1-1, with TRBD1 as a possible D gene (5 bases). The V gene's germline CDR1 is SGHNT and CDR2 YENEEA. V lost 5 bases and J 11 bases, leaving 15 bases between the germline ends. The CDR3 length is 12 residues. Here the CDR3 DNA reads TGTGCCAGCAGCATGGCCGGGGAGGGGGCTTTCTTT. It codes for CASSMAGEGAFF.

The chain joins TRBV5-1 to TRBJ1-2; D ambiguous. The CDR3 spans 14 residues. Trimming removed 3 bases at V and 1 base at J, with 10 bases between. In germline, CDR1 is SGHRS, CDR2 YFSETQ. CDR3 sequence: CASSSSGGNYGYTF. The CDR3 DNA sequence: TGCGCCAGCAGCTCATCAGGCGGTAACTATGGCTACACCTTC. Supplemented by reference TRBV5-1 and TRBJ1-2, the full variable domain reads KAGVTQTPRYLIKTRGQQVTLSCSPISGHRSVSWYQQTPGQGLQFLFEYFSETQRNKGNFPGRFSGRQFSNSRSEMNVSTLELGDSALYLCASSSSGGNYGYTFGSGTRLTVV.

This rearrangement joins TRBV27 to TRBJ1-5; TRBD1 might be the D (6 bases). Germline CDR1 reads MNHEY; CDR2 reads SMNVEV (reference sequence). V shed 1 base and J shed 5 bases, with 15 bases lying between them. The CDR3 is 16 amino acids. Here the CDR3 DNA reads TGTGCCAGCAGTTTATTGGGGGGGCGCGGGGATCAGCCCCAGCATTTT. Protein sequence: CASSLLGGRGDQPQHF.

V gene TRBV27 combines with J gene TRBJ2-2, with a tentative D call TRBD2 (7 bases). The germline V gene encodes CDR1 MNHEY and CDR2 SMNVEV (reference sequence). V was trimmed by 5 bases and J by 9 bases, leaving 19 bases between them. CDR3 length: 15 residues. The CDR3 DNA is TGTGCCAGCAGTAGGGGGGCCCGGGGGGATAGGGAGCTGTTTTTT. Protein: CASSRGARGDRELFF.

This clone has just one count. This rearrangement joins TRBV11-3 to TRBJ2-7; 7 bases agree with TRBD2. V gave up 3 bases and J gave up 3 bases; unmatched junction bases: 11. CDR1 and CDR2 (germline): SGHNT, YENEEA. This CDR3 is built from 16 residues. The CDR3 nucleotides read TGTGCCAGCAGCTTCCCCCGAGCGGGAATCTACTACGAGCAGTACTTC. Amino acid sequence: CASSFPRAGIYYEQYF. Complete variable domain (other parts from reference TRBV11-3 and TRBJ2-7): EAGVVQSPRYKIIEKKQPVAFWCNPISGHNTLYWYLQNLGQGPELLIRYENEEAVDDSQLPKDRFSAERLKGVDSTLKIQPAELGDSAVYLCASSFPRAGIYYEQYFGPGTRLTVT.

The table lists this clone with a count of one. The V call is TRBV19, the J call TRBJ2-2; TRBD2 matches 13 bases. The CDR3 has 17 amino acids. The V gene end was trimmed by 5 bases and the J gene end by 0 bases; junction bases not matched to a gene: 3. CDR1 LNHDA and CDR2 SQIVND come from the germline V gene (reference sequence). The CDR3 reads CASSLTSGRSNTGELFF. The CDR3, as DNA: TGTGCCAGTAGTCTGACTAGCGGGAGGTCGAACACCGGGGAGCTGTTTTTT.

The chain joins TRBV7-8 to TRBJ2-5, with D possibly being TRBD1 (6 bases). This CDR3 is built from 14 residues. Looked up from germline, CDR1 is SGHVS and CDR2 is FQNEAQ. V was pared by 8 bases and J by 5 bases, with 18 bases between. The CDR3 DNA follows: TGTGCCAGCTTTGGACAGTCGGAAAGGGAGACCCAGTACTTC. Amino acids: CASFGQSERETQYF. The full variable domain, with the rest looked up from reference TRBV7-8 and TRBJ2-5, is GAGVSQSPRYKVAKRGQDVALRCDPISGHVSLFWYQQALGQGPEFLTYFQNEAQLDKSGLPSDRFFAERPEGSVSTLKIQRTQQEDSAVYLCASFGQSERETQYFGPGTRLLVL.

The chain has TRBV11-3 and TRBJ2-7; D gene ambiguous. The CDR3 consists of 15 residues. Trimming took off 6 bases at V and 3 bases at J, with 18 bases between the two ends. Germline lookup yields CDR1 SGHNT and CDR2 YENEEA. CDR3 in DNA: TGTGCCAGCAGTCCCCTCGGGTTAGCCAGCTACGAGCAGTACTTC. Protein sequence: CASSPLGLASYEQYF.